This TCR beta chain was sequenced for a study of T cells in localized non-small cell lung cancer. Overall study results and limits: Uninvolved adjacent lung showed the highest T cell clonality, exceeding tumor.

With 1 base clipped from V and 5 bases from J, the junction kept 7 bases outside the gene matches. The CDR3 has 15 amino acids. Germline V gene data show CDR1 as MNHNS and CDR2 as SASEGT. Produced via immunoSEQ multiplex PCR; TCRdb's table is partial and in-frame only. The data show 50,000 to 55,000 clones, more than 75% seen once. As concerns this clone: Its antigen is not identified.

The clonotype was recovered from a female donor with stage II lung adenocarcinoma. The J gene is TRBJ1-2, the V gene TRBV6-1, with TRBD1 matching 7 bases. Material: PBMCs, obtained before any cancer treatment. This chain's CDR3 is CASSEGQGVGYGYTF. DNA of the CDR3: TGTGCCAGCAGTGAAGGACAGGGTGTAGGGTATGGCTACACCTTC.